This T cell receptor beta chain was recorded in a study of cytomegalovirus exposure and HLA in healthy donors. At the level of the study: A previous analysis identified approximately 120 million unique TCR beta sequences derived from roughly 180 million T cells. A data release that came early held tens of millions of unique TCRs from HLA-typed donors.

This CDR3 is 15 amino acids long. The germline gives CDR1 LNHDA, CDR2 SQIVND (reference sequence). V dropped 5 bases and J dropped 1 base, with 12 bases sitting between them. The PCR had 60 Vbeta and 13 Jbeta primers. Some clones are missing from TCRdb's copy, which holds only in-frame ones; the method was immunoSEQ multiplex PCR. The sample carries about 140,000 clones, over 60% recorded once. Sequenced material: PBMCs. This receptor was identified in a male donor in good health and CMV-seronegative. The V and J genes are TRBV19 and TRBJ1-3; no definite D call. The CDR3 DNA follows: TGTGCCAGTAGTGTCCAGGATGATTCTGGAAACACCATATATTTT. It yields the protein CASSVQDDSGNTIYF.